This TCR beta chain derives from a study of blood T cell repertoires in COVID-19 (dated by TCRdb to the early 2020s). Broadly, across the study: The collaborator samples originated in the United States, Italy and Spain and spanned the acute and convalescent phases of COVID-19. The prospective study material was composed of cDNA or gDNA derived from T cells, B-cell-depleted T cells, or PBMCs. Subjects who had been exposed to COVID-19, were actively infected with it, or had recovered from it provided the deeply sampled blood TCRbeta repertoires that made up the dataset. The repertoires were released in a freely available public database intended as a resource for research on the immune response to SARS-CoV-2. The samples were drawn from two sources: the first 160 participants of the ongoing ImmuneRACE study, and over 950 subjects contributed by 6 global collaborators. Nearly every sample came with metadata listing a de-identified subject ID, COVID-19 status, age in years and sex. HLA class I and class II types, where available, came from metadata supplied by the sample provider rather than from assay-based typing. Study-wide conclusions, independent of this receptor: The quantity of clinical and demographic metadata differed by source and by participant and was supplied without curation.

From the cysteine up to the phenylalanine, the CDR3 has a length of 14 residues. Only the CDR3 DNA is retained, 42 bases long and in frame from the first base. Trimming removed 1 base from V and 5 bases from J; the gene matches leave 3 bases unexplained. For CDR1 and CDR2, the germline V gene (reference sequence) lists SEHNR and FQNEAQ. About this clone itself: Its antigen has not been determined. Base qualities were left out, and no much larger clone turns up one base away.

TCRbeta CDR3 regions were amplified from genomic DNA using the immunoSEQ Assay, a bias-controlled multiplex PCR. The original pipeline was this. The number of nucleated cells in each sample was estimated from the amplification of reference gene primers within the assay. To quantify the absolute abundance of each unique TCRbeta CDR3 rearrangement, sequence reads were collapsed and filtered. For each sample, productive Simpson clonality was calculated as the square root of Simpson's diversity index over productive rearrangements. Held by TCRdb, this immuneACCESS table contains in-frame sequences only and omits some clones. Under half of the omission traces to an unresolved V gene where checked; the cause of the rest is unknown. The V and J calls and clone size come from that table; D and trimming were worked out from the DNA. The sample table lists more than 100,000 clones, approximately 88% of them with a count of one. Clones ranked in the top ten supply around 12% of the sample.

The collaborating institutions used their own protocols to collect whole blood in K2EDTA tubes. For TCRbeta analysis, collaborators shipped samples as frozen whole blood, isolated PBMCs, or DNA extracted from either of those sample types. The sample taken for sequencing was peripheral blood. The V and J segments used are TRBV7-9 and TRBJ2-5, with TRBD2 matching 8 junction bases. This receptor was obtained from a human donor in a cohort sampled during active COVID-19. The sequenced DNA: TGTGCCAGCAGCTTAGGTATAGCGGGGGAGACCCAGTACTTC. This translates into CASSLGIAGETQYF.